This T cell receptor beta chain originates from a study of vaccination and CD4 T cells after COVID-19 (dated by TCRdb to between 2022 and 2023). In the study overall: In the convalescent cohort there were six males and four females, among whom were two Hispanic individuals, seven Caucasians, two Asians and one multiracial person. Participants got two doses of the Pfizer-BioNTech BNT162b2 vaccine (n=8) or two doses of the Moderna mRNA-1273 vaccine (n=2). Post-COVID blood samples from convalescent patients were collected a median of around 110 days after diagnosis, with a range of about 35 to 180 days. Post-vaccine blood samples were taken a median of around 68 days after the second vaccine dose, with a range of about 13 to 250 days. The cultures were stimulated with overlapping spike peptide pools from SARS-CoV-2 and from the common cold coronaviruses HCoV-NL63, HCoV-OC43 and HCoV-229E. As controls, cultures received a CEFX viral epitope pool (the positive control), an HIV-1 Nef peptide pool (the negative control), or no peptide at all. In about 11 COVID-19 convalescent patients and 4 infection-naive healthy vaccine recipients, the spike-specific CD4+ TCR repertoire before mRNA vaccination was compared with the repertoire after mRNA vaccination. At the TCR clonotype level, an earlier paper using these donors assessed memory CD4+ T cell crossreactivity between SARS-CoV-2 and common cold coronavirus spike proteins.

Between the V and J ends, shortened by 2 bases and 4 bases respectively, the junction contains 8 bases. From its cysteine to its phenylalanine, the CDR3 spans 13 amino acids. Only the CDR3 DNA stays, 39 bases, in frame from base 1. The germline V gene (reference sequence) supplies CDR1 SEHNR and CDR2 FQNEAQ. Libraries were built with PCR. DNA from cultured CD4+ T cells underwent TCR sequencing with the Oncomine TCR Beta short-read assay at the Johns Hopkins FTIC core. The QIAamp micro DNA kit was used to extract genomic DNA from the cultured CD4+ T cells. Oncomine TCR Beta libraries from cultured CD4+ T cells were pooled with unique dual indexes and sequenced on an Illumina iSeq 100. On the study's bioinformatics: Non-productive sequences were removed, and CDR3s not starting with C, not ending with F or W, or shorter than 7 amino acids were discarded. The MANAFEST web application was used to identify antigen-specific clonotypes by comparing peptide-stimulated wells against reference wells and other culture wells. Positive clones required FDR below 0.05, an odds ratio above 5, and productive frequency above 0.1% in at least two of three replicate wells. A clonotype was classed as cross-reactive if the clonotype showed significant expansion both in SARS-CoV-2 spike wells and in at least one common cold coronavirus spike condition. Similarity between CDR3 sequences was evaluated in R version 3.6.1 using Levenshtein distances (stringdist) and unrooted phylogenetic trees (ape). TCRdb applied fastp at Q25 and MiXCR to the public reads, then kept only in-frame beta chains. Each CDR3 protein gets just one entry, which takes the most common genes and DNA from the rows behind it. TCRdb assigned the V and J calls; the authors' analysis was not used. The sample yields roughly 10,000 distinct CDR3 sequences; about 30% were counted once. The top ten clonotypes cover 15% to 20% of the sample.

The meaning of the sample's treatment or condition label: approximately nine-day PBMC culture with coronavirus spike peptide pools or control peptides (ViraFEST assay). CD4+ T cells from unexposed donors were collected before the COVID-19 pandemic (2011-2018). The ViraFEST assay, used in the study, expanded antigen-specific T cells with peptide pools and then identified the expanded clonotypes through TCR sequencing. Each well held two million PBMCs cultured with roughly 10 ug/ml peptide pools in IMDM containing around 5.5% human AB serum and 9 to 10 IU/ml IL-2. On days 3 and 7, half of the culture medium was replaced with fresh IL-2-containing medium. After about nine days of culture, CD4+ T cells were isolated by negative selection with the EasySep CD4+ T cell isolation kit. Unexposed donor CD4+ T cells were tested for reactivity to SARS-CoV-2 S and N and four common cold coronavirus spike pools, as cell number allowed. PBMCs were separated from whole blood using Ficoll-Paque Plus gradient centrifugation and then either used fresh or cryopreserved at -140C. Each culture condition was generally run in triplicate wells. Leukapheresis product for the unexposed donors was bought commercially.

Only a few counts were recorded for this clonotype. It has no known antigen specificity. Base quality data are lacking; no much larger clone is found one base away. Results the study describes overall, beyond this receptor: Among the post-vaccine SARS-CoV-2-reactive clones in convalescent patients, a median 86.3% showed up only after vaccination, which suggests vaccine-specific priming. Although the median number of SARS-CoV-2-reactive clonotypes went up from more than 20 after infection to approximately 40 after vaccination, the increase was not significant. Relatively few convalescent patients were included in the study, and early timepoints after natural infection were not analyzed. Of the vaccine-specific clones in convalescent patients, 304 of 307, or nearly all, reacted only to SARS-CoV-2 spike and did not cross-react with common cold coronaviruses.

The sample taken for sequencing was CD4+ T cells from blood, cultured in vitro. This TCR was sampled from a human donor in good health. The sequence is built from TRBV7-9 and TRBJ1-2; a confident D gene designation cannot be given. For the CDR3, the sequence is CASSLQQFYGYTF. The sequence in DNA is TGTGCCAGCAGCTTACAACAGTTCTATGGCTACACCTTC. Joined to the reference TRBV7-9 and TRBJ1-2 proteins, this CDR3 gives the full variable domain: DTGVSQNPRHKITKRGQNVTFRCDPISEHNRLYWYRQTLGQGPEFLTYFQNEAQLEKSRLLSDRFSAERPKGSFSTLEIQRTEQGDSAMYLCASSLQQFYGYTFGSGTRLTVV.